Described below is a single T cell receptor (beta chain) sequence and its context. This sample was included in a study of blood T cell repertoires in COVID-19. TCRdb's table, derived via immunoSEQ multiplex PCR, lists solely in-frame clones and lacks some. This table has 80,000 to 100,000 clones, 90% appearing once. This CDR3 spans 16 amino acids. CDR1 and CDR2 (germline): LGHNA, YNFKEQ. With 1 base clipped from V and 0 bases from J, the junction kept 1 base outside the gene matches. What was sequenced was peripheral blood. This chain uses TRBV4-2 with TRBJ2-7; TRBD2 matches at 12 bases. The sequence was collected from a man in his 60s with acute or convalescent COVID-19. The chain's CDR3 is CASSQGTSGDSYEQYF. In nucleotides, the CDR3 is TGTGCCAGCAGCCAAGGGACTAGCGGGGACTCCTACGAGCAGTACTTC.